The 2 T cell receptor beta chains listed next were all sequenced from one sample in a study of Graves' ophthalmopathy and Graves' hyperthyroidism. RNA transcripts served as template for amplifying TCR beta CDR3 sequences. RT-PCR in the first round used HTBI primers; a second-round multiplex PCR followed. TCRdb reprocessed the multiplex PCR reads with MiXCR, giving one entry per CDR3 protein. The data show some 380,000 distinct CDR3 sequences, 15% to 17% seen once. Source material: peripheral blood. Source of these receptors: a woman between 18 and 29 years old with stable Graves' hyperthyroidism.

The sample holds many counts of this clonotype. V and J are TRBV20-1 and TRBJ1-2; TRBD1 matches at 8 bases. The CDR3 covers 12 residues. CDR1 is DFQATT and CDR2 is SNEGSKA in the germline V gene (reference sequence). Unmatched junction bases numbered 3, after V lost 5 bases and J lost 4 bases. In DNA, the CDR3 is TGCAGTGCTCGACAGGGGCCCTATGGCTACACCTTC. Amino acid sequence: CSARQGPYGYTF.

This clonotype was seen ten or more times. This chain uses TRBV11-2 with TRBJ1-5; D ambiguous. The V gene lost 0 bases and the J gene lost 0 bases, with 6 bases spanning the gap. The CDR3 contains 15 residues. Germline assignment: CDR1 SGHAT and CDR2 FQNNGV. The CDR3 here is CASSLDISSNQPQHF. The CDR3 DNA reads as TGTGCCAGCAGCTTAGATATCAGTAGCAATCAGCCCCAGCATTTT.